These 12 T cell receptor beta chains were sequenced from one sample in a study of cytotoxic CD8 clonotypes in ibrutinib-treated CLL. Assay: immunoSEQ multiplex PCR; the TCRdb copy retains only in-frame clones and omits some. Counted here are about 50,000 clones, about half occurring once; the ten biggest clones make up less than 35%. The material was PBMCs, obtained after 12 months of ibrutinib treatment. These TCRs come from a human donor with chronic lymphocytic leukemia.

A few counts support this clone. The chain uses TRBV7-9 and TRBJ1-1; D gene uncertain. The V gene's germline CDR1 is SEHNR and CDR2 FQNEAQ (reference sequence). The CDR3 consists of 13 residues. V gave up 3 bases and J gave up 8 bases, with 13 bases separating them. In DNA, the CDR3 is TGTGCCAGCAGCTTCGCCTCTCGGAGGGAAGCTTTCTTT. This gives the protein CASSFASRREAFF. Together with reference TRBV7-9 and TRBJ1-1, the CDR3 gives the full variable domain: DTGVSQNPRHKITKRGQNVTFRCDPISEHNRLYWYRQTLGQGPEFLTYFQNEAQLEKSRLLSDRFSAERPKGSFSTLEIQRTEQGDSAMYLCASSFASRREAFFGQGTRLTVV.

Ten or more counts support this clone. This same CDR3 is encoded by further DNA sequences in the sample. The chain uses TRBV19 and TRBJ1-2; TRBD1 aligns across 7 bases. V shed 5 bases and J 8 bases; nucleotides not matched to a gene: 17. The CDR3 length is 16 residues. Germline V gives CDR1 LNHDA, CDR2 SQIVND (reference sequence). In DNA, the CDR3 is TGTGCCAGTAGTGCCGGATGGGGACAGCAAGGTCGGGGCTACACCTTC. Its protein product is CASSAGWGQQGRGYTF.

The rearrangement uses TRBV2 and TRBJ2-1; no firm D call. The V gene lost 6 bases and the J gene lost 3 bases, with 6 bases spanning the gap. Germline V CDR1 and CDR2: SNHLY, FYNNEI. The CDR3 is 12 residues long. The CDR3 coding sequence is TGTGCCAGCAGAGTTTACTACAATGAGCAGTTCTTC. Encoded protein: CASRVYYNEQFF.

This clone was seen a handful of times. This chain uses TRBV7-2 with TRBJ2-1; 14 positions match TRBD2. V trimming: 7 bases; J trimming: 8 bases; junction bases outside the gene matches: 10. CDR1 is SGHTA and CDR2 is FQGNSA in the germline V gene. CDR3 size: 16 residues. CDR3 nucleotides: TGTGCCAGCAACCCAGCGGGGACTAGCGGGAGTTATGAGCAGTTCTTC. This encodes CASNPAGTSGSYEQFF.

The CDR3 sequence is CASSVLYQSYEQYF. DNA for the CDR3: TGTGCCAGTTCGGTCCTATACCAATCCTACGAGCAGTACTTC. The V call is TRBV19, the J call TRBJ2-7; D not resolved. Per germline, CDR1 LNHDA and CDR2 SQIVND (reference sequence). V gave up 8 bases and J gave up 1 base, with 15 bases separating them. The length of the CDR3 is 14 residues.

This clone was detected a few times. This chain links TRBV7-9 with TRBJ2-2; 12 positions match TRBD2. The germline gives CDR1 SEHNR, CDR2 FQNEAQ (reference sequence). The CDR3 covers 18 residues. V was pared by 4 bases and J by 4 bases, with 10 bases of the junction left unmatched. The CDR3 loop reads CASSSWGGLAGTTGELFF. The CDR3 coding sequence is TGTGCCAGCAGCTCGTGGGGCGGACTAGCGGGAACCACCGGGGAGCTGTTTTTT.

This clone was seen a handful of times. This sequence joins TRBV18 and TRBJ2-2; D is uncertain. V was trimmed by 3 bases and J by 3 bases, leaving 11 bases between them. Germline V gene data show CDR1 as KGHSH and CDR2 as LQKENI. The CDR3 is 15 residues long. The CDR3 loop is CASSPVGSDTGELFF. In DNA, the CDR3 is TGTGCCAGCTCACCGGTAGGGTCTGACACCGGGGAGCTGTTTTTT.

This clone was observed a handful of times. This chain uses TRBV11-2 with TRBJ2-7; 11 positions match TRBD2. Looked up from germline, CDR1 is SGHAT and CDR2 is FQNNGV. The V and J ends lost 0 bases and 4 bases, in that order; junction bases with no gene match: 8. CDR3 length: 17 residues. CDR3 DNA: TGTGCCAGCAGCTTAGATCACCCGGCTAGCGGGGGGTACGAGCAGTACTTC. This encodes CASSLDHPASGGYEQYF.

The chain has TRBV30 and TRBJ2-7; 7 nucleotides align to TRBD1. Looked up from germline, CDR1 is GTSNPN and CDR2 is SVGIG (reference sequence). This CDR3 region has 14 residues. V lost 2 bases and J lost 5; bases outside the gene matches: 9. The CDR3 region has the DNA TGTGCCTGGAGTAGGACAGGACTTGGGGACGAGCAGTACTTC. Protein: CAWSRTGLGDEQYF.

The V gene is TRBV9, the J gene TRBJ2-2; no reliable D call. The CDR3 has 13 residues. From germline, CDR1 is SGDLS and CDR2 YYNGEE. V was shortened by 1 base and J by 6 bases, with 7 bases between the two germline ends. The CDR3 loop reads CASSVLTAGELFF. The CDR3 DNA sequence: TGTGCCAGCAGCGTATTGACGGCCGGGGAGCTGTTTTTT.

Only a few counts were recorded for this clone. The CDR3 DNA reads TGCGCCAGCAGCTTGGAGGTTGTCAGCACCGGGGAGCTGTTTTTT. Protein sequence: CASSLEVVSTGELFF. V is TRBV5-1 and J is TRBJ2-2; no definite D call. CDR3 length: 15 amino acids. Germline-derived CDR1 and CDR2 are SGHRS and YFSETQ. Deletions cut 0 bases from V and 4 bases from J, with 10 bases between.

The rearrangement joins TRBV28 to TRBJ1-2; 7 bases fit TRBD1. Germline-derived CDR1 and CDR2 are MDHEN and SYDVKM. The junction had 10 bases not matched to a gene; V was cut back by 1 base and J by 8 bases. This CDR3 spans 15 amino acids. The CDR3 bases are TGTGCCAGCAGTTTATACGGAGACAGGGTTGACGGCTACACCTTC. The encoded protein is CASSLYGDRVDGYTF.